These 30 T cell receptor beta chains share one sample of origin, sequenced in a study of human T cells and chemical hapten exposure. Time point defined: patch test 2, 6 weeks after DPC sensitization. The treatment is: therapeutic diphenylcyclopropenone sensitization with weekly scalp DPC. TCRdb itself ran the RACE reads through MiXCR, one entry per CDR3 protein. The profile shows about 380,000 distinct CDR3 sequences, 6% to 7% of them singletons. Sequenced here: whole blood, sampled in connection with sensitization to the hapten diphenylcyclopropenone (DPC). The origin of the receptors is a woman under 30 with alopecia areata. Some clones in this sample may be carry-over from other donors' samples.

This clonotype was observed at least ten times. This chain links TRBV6-6 with TRBJ1-6; 7 bases fit TRBD1. The CDR3 loop spans 13 amino acids. The V gene end was trimmed by 8 bases and the J gene end by 10 bases; junction bases not matched to a gene: 8. CDR1 MNHNY and CDR2 SVGAGI come from the germline V gene (reference sequence). The CDR3 spells CASGGDRGSPLHF. The CDR3 DNA reads TGTGCCAGCGGGGGGGACAGAGGATCACCCCTCCACTTT.

This clonotype occurred a few times. This sequence joins TRBV28 and TRBJ2-7; 7 positions match TRBD1. Losses at the gene ends were 8 bases for V and 5 bases for J; bases not matched to a gene: 12. Germline V gene data show CDR1 as MDHEN and CDR2 as SYDVKM. The CDR3 spans 14 residues. The CDR3, as DNA: TGTGCCAGCGCACCCCGGTGGACAGGACACGAGCAGTACTTC. Translated: CASAPRWTGHEQYF.

V is TRBV9 and J is TRBJ2-1, with TRBD2 matching 10 bases. CDR1 and CDR2 (germline): SGDLS, YYNGEE. The CDR3 loop spans 16 amino acids. The V and J ends lost 0 bases and 9 bases, in that order; junction bases with no gene match: 9. The CDR3 sequence is CASSVAVAGGSSEQFF. The CDR3, as DNA: TGTGCCAGCAGCGTAGCTGTAGCGGGGGGATCGAGTGAGCAGTTCTTC.

In its sample, this clonotype was seen a few times. The chain combines TRBV20-1 with TRBJ2-2; D is unclear. The germline V gene has CDR1 DFQATT and CDR2 SNEGSKA (reference sequence). V was clipped by 0 bases and J by 4 bases, with 6 bases between them. The CDR3 is 13 residues long. CDR3 bases: TGCAGTGCTAGAGATCCCAGCACCGGGGAGCTGTTTTTT. Its translation is CSARDPSTGELFF.

The rearrangement joins TRBV7-2 to TRBJ1-3; no clear D gene. The CDR3 runs to 17 residues. Germline CDR1 and CDR2: SGHTA and FQGNSA. Trimming took 3 bases from V and 4 from J, leaving 19 bases between them. The CDR3 spells CASSFSPGLIGGNTIYF. Here the CDR3 DNA reads TGTGCCAGCAGCTTCTCTCCAGGACTTATAGGGGGAAACACCATATATTTT. The full variable domain, completed using reference TRBV7-2 and TRBJ1-3, is GAGVSQSPSNKVTEKGKDVELRCDPISGHTALYWYRQSLGQGLEFLIYFQGNSAPDKSGLPSDRFSAERTGGSVSTLTIQRTQQEDSAVYLCASSFSPGLIGGNTIYFGEGSWLTVV.

This clonotype was counted a few times. V usage is TRBV10-3 and J usage is TRBJ1-5; tentative D call: TRBD1 (6 bases). Germline CDR1 and CDR2: ENHRY and SYGVKD. The germline V and J ends were trimmed by 10 bases and 4 bases, with 14 bases remaining between them. This CDR3 spans 13 amino acids. Here the CDR3 DNA reads TGTGCCACGCTCGGGCAGGGGAATCAGCCCCAGCATTTT. Protein product: CATLGQGNQPQHF.

In its sample, this clonotype was seen many times. The V gene is TRBV10-3, the J gene TRBJ2-7; 8 bases agree with TRBD1. This CDR3 is 13 amino acids long. Germline V gene data show CDR1 as ENHRY and CDR2 as SYGVKD. With V trimmed by 6 bases and J by 2 bases, 3 bases remained unmatched. The CDR3 region is CAISGQGTYEQYF. The CDR3 DNA reads as TGTGCCATCAGCGGACAGGGTACCTACGAGCAGTACTTC.

The chain couples TRBV6-2 or TRBV6-3 to TRBJ1-2; no clear D gene. Germline CDR1 and CDR2: MNHEY and SVGEGT. This CDR3 is built from 12 residues. CDR3 loop: CTSSTGNYGYTF. Here the CDR3 DNA reads TGTACGAGTTCCACGGGGAACTATGGCTACACCTTC.

The chain carries TRBV7-9 and TRBJ1-1, with D perhaps TRBD1 (6 bases). The germline V gene has CDR1 SEHNR and CDR2 FQNEAQ (reference sequence). The V gene lost 3 bases and the J gene lost 4 bases, with 12 bases spanning the gap. CDR3 length: 14 residues. CDR3 nucleotide sequence: TGTGCCAGCAGCTTTAGGGGGGCTACCACTGAAGCTTTCTTT. It is translated as CASSFRGATTEAFF.

The table lists this clonotype with many counts. The rearrangement uses TRBV10-3 and TRBJ2-3, with 9 bases matching TRBD1. V gave up 4 bases and J gave up 3 bases; unmatched junction bases: 8. The germline V gene encodes CDR1 ENHRY and CDR2 SYGVKD. The CDR3 runs 16 residues. This chain's CDR3 is CAISVAGQGGTDTQYF. The CDR3 nucleotides read TGTGCCATCAGTGTTGCGGGACAGGGAGGGACAGATACGCAGTATTTT.

This clonotype has a count of ten or more. The rearrangement links TRBV6-2 or TRBV6-3 to TRBJ1-5; D gene uncertain. CDR3 length: 13 residues. V was trimmed by 2 bases and J by 5 bases, leaving 7 bases between them. Germline V lookup: CDR1 MNHEY, CDR2 SVGEGT. The CDR3 nucleotides read TGTGCCAGCAGTTACGCCCAGGATCAGCCCCAGCATTTT. Its protein product is CASSYAQDQPQHF.

In its sample, this clonotype was seen many times. V gene TRBV4-2 combines with J gene TRBJ2-7; tentatively, D is TRBD1 or TRBD2 (5 bases each). Looked up from germline, CDR1 is LGHNA and CDR2 is YNFKEQ. This CDR3 comprises 15 residues. The ends were cut back, 0 bases at V and 4 bases at J, with 13 bases in the middle. CDR3 DNA sequence: TGTGCCAGCAGCCAAGAACGAGGGGTTGAGTACGAGCAGTACTTC. Translating it yields CASSQERGVEYEQYF.

In this sample, this clonotype turned up a few times. The V call is TRBV7-2, the J call TRBJ2-3, with unresolved D. The CDR3 is 12 residues long. Germline CDR1 reads SGHTA; CDR2 reads FQGNSA. The V end lost 5 bases, the J end lost 4 bases, and 7 bases lay between the germline ends. The DNA of the CDR3 is TGTGCCAGCAGCCGAACCGCAGATACGCAGTATTTT. Its protein is CASSRTADTQYF.

This clonotype was seen a handful of times. The chain couples TRBV25-1 to TRBJ2-5; TRBD2 might be the D (5 bases). This CDR3 is built from 11 residues. The germline gives CDR1 MGHDK, CDR2 SYGVNS. Trimming cost V 4 bases and J 9 bases, with 9 bases left between them. CDR3 nucleotides: TGTGCCAGCAGTGGACACGGGGCCCAGTACTTC. It specifies CASSGHGAQYF.

The rearrangement uses TRBV3-1 and TRBJ2-1; TRBD2 matches at 13 bases. Germline CDR1 is LGHDT and CDR2 is YNNKEL (reference sequence). The CDR3 contains 17 residues. The junction had 10 bases not matched to a gene; V was cut back by 1 base and J by 10 bases. The CDR3 bases are TGTGCCAGCAGCCAAGCCGAACCGGGACTAGCGGGGCAGGAGCAGTTCTTC. Translating it yields CASSQAEPGLAGQEQFF.

At least ten counts were recorded for this clonotype. V usage is TRBV5-1 and J usage is TRBJ1-2; 9 nucleotides line up with TRBD1. The V gene end was trimmed by 2 bases and the J gene end by 4 bases; junction bases not matched to a gene: 6. Germline values: CDR1 SGHRS, CDR2 YFSETQ. The CDR3 sequence is 15 residues long. CDR3 coding DNA: TGCGCCAGCAGCTTACCGGGACAGGGTGCCTATGGCTACACCTTC. Protein: CASSLPGQGAYGYTF.

The chain employs TRBV6-4 and TRBJ2-1; D might be TRBD1 or TRBD2, each matching 6 bases. This CDR3 region has 15 residues. V lost 0 bases to trimming and J lost 6 bases, with 12 bases between them. From germline, CDR1 is MRHNA and CDR2 SNTAGT. For the CDR3, the DNA is TGTGCCAGCAGTGACTCCCCCGGGGGCGTCAATGAGCAGTTCTTC. It codes for CASSDSPGGVNEQFF.

V and J are TRBV6-2 or TRBV6-3 and TRBJ1-5; 7 positions agree with TRBD1. The CDR3 extends over 14 amino acids. The junction had 11 bases not matched to a gene; V was cut back by 6 bases and J by 9 bases. Germline assignment: CDR1 MNHEY and CDR2 SVGEGT. CDR3 loop: CASSRDSPRGPQHF. The CDR3 nucleotides are TGTGCCAGCAGCCGGGACAGCCCAAGGGGGCCCCAGCATTTT.

V gene TRBV27 combines with J gene TRBJ2-3; perhaps D is TRBD1 or TRBD2 (5 bases each). V was cut by 11 bases and J by 6 bases, with 15 bases left in between. Germline V gene lookup returns CDR1 MNHEY and CDR2 SMNVEV (reference sequence). The CDR3 loop spans 12 amino acids. The CDR3 loop reads CALAGSWDTQYF. CDR3 coding DNA: TGTGCCCTAGCAGGGTCCTGGGATACGCAGTATTTT.

The chain is built from TRBV11-1 and TRBJ2-3; D is perhaps TRBD2 (6 bases). Trimming cost V 4 bases and J 5 bases, with 13 bases left between them. Germline V gene data show CDR1 as SGHAT and CDR2 as FQDESV (reference sequence). This CDR3 has 14 amino acids. Written as DNA, the CDR3 is TGTGCCAGCAGCTCGAGCCTAGCGCAAGATACGCAGTATTTT. Translation: CASSSSLAQDTQYF.

This clonotype was seen repeatedly, ten times or more. The chain employs TRBV4-1 and TRBJ1-2; the D gene is possibly TRBD1 (6 bases). The length of the CDR3 is 14 residues. V lost 2 bases to trimming and J lost 4 bases, with 11 bases between them. The germline gives CDR1 MGHRA, CDR2 YSYEKL. The CDR3 DNA reads TGCGCCAGCAGCCAAACAGGGATACCCTATGGCTACACCTTC. Its translation: CASSQTGIPYGYTF.

This clonotype has only a few counts. The chain links TRBV20-1 to TRBJ2-1; 12 bases agree with TRBD2. CDR1 DFQATT and CDR2 SNEGSKA come from the germline V gene (reference sequence). CDR3 length equals 17 residues. Trimming at V came to 3 bases and at J to 8 bases, leaving 14 bases not matched to a gene. The CDR3 sequence: CSASALAGGPSPDEQFF. In nucleotides, the CDR3 is TGCAGTGCTAGCGCGCTAGCGGGGGGGCCTTCCCCGGATGAGCAGTTCTTC.

A few counts support this clonotype. The chain is built from TRBV29-1 and TRBJ2-2; D could derive from TRBD1 or TRBD2 (5 bases each). Trimming shortened V by 7 bases and J by 5 bases, and 14 bases separated the two germline ends. CDR1 is SQVTM, CDR2 ANQGSEA, per germline. The CDR3 totals 13 residues. The CDR3 bases are TGCAGCGCCGACCCAGAGGGGACCGGGGAGCTGTTTTTT. Translation gives CSADPEGTGELFF.

The chain links TRBV6-2 or TRBV6-3 to TRBJ2-2; the D is unclear. CDR1 and CDR2 from the germline V gene are MNHEY and SVGEGT. CDR3 length: 12 residues. V was trimmed by 10 bases and J by 3 bases, leaving 9 bases between them. CDR3 DNA: TGTGCCACATCCAAGGACACCGGGGAGCTGTTTTTT. Translation gives CATSKDTGELFF.

This clonotype was recorded a few times. The V gene is TRBV29-1, the J gene TRBJ1-2; 9 bases fit TRBD1. The CDR3 extends over 14 amino acids. CDR1 is SQVTM, CDR2 ANQGSEA, per germline. V trimming: 2 bases; J trimming: 4 bases; junction bases outside the gene matches: 5. The CDR3 here is CSVEQGTGTYGYTF. The CDR3 nucleotides read TGCAGCGTTGAACAAGGGACAGGGACCTATGGCTACACCTTC.

This clonotype was seen ten or more times. V gene TRBV7-6 combines with J gene TRBJ1-6; 7 nucleotides line up with TRBD1. With 5 bases clipped from V and 11 bases from J, the junction kept 12 bases outside the gene matches. Germline assignment: CDR1 SGHVS and CDR2 FNYEAQ. This CDR3 has 15 amino acids. The CDR3 reads CASSHSTGQGAPLHF. CDR3 nucleotides: TGTGCCAGCAGCCACAGTACGGGGCAGGGGGCACCCCTCCACTTT.

There are many counts of this clonotype. The J gene is TRBJ2-4, the V gene TRBV29-1; tentative D call: TRBD1 (6 bases). The CDR3 contains 15 residues. The V gene's germline CDR1 is SQVTM and CDR2 ANQGSEA. Trimming took 4 bases from V and 1 from J, leaving 14 bases between them. The CDR3 loop reads CSVGGQGAAKNIQYF. CDR3 sequence (DNA): TGCAGCGTTGGGGGGCAGGGTGCGGCCAAAAACATTCAGTACTTC.

The chain carries TRBV20-1 and TRBJ2-4; D not certain. The germline gives CDR1 DFQATT, CDR2 SNEGSKA (reference sequence). The CDR3 extends over 13 amino acids. V was clipped by 6 bases and J by 5 bases, with 14 bases between them. As DNA, the CDR3 is TGCAGTGCCGACCCGGGCGGTCAAAACATTCAGTACTTC. It encodes CSADPGGQNIQYF.

This clonotype was counted many times. The chain combines TRBV3-1 with TRBJ1-5; D unresolved. The germline V gene encodes CDR1 LGHDT and CDR2 YNNKEL (reference sequence). V was trimmed by 3 bases and J by 4 bases, leaving 4 bases between them. This CDR3 is 12 amino acids long. CDR3 sequence (DNA): TGTGCCAGCAGCCAGGTTAATCAGCCCCAGCATTTT. Its protein product is CASSQVNQPQHF.

This clonotype occurred many times. The chain has TRBV4-3 and TRBJ1-2; D is ambiguous. Deletions cut 0 bases from V and 7 bases from J, with 9 bases between. Germline CDR1 LGHNA, CDR2 YSLEER. This CDR3 is 13 amino acids long. CDR3 region: CASSQDQVAGYTF. The CDR3 region has the DNA TGCGCCAGCAGCCAAGATCAGGTCGCTGGCTACACCTTC.